Listed here are 6 T cell receptor beta chains from one sample, sequenced in a study of cytomegalovirus exposure and HLA in healthy donors. With 60 Vbeta and 13 Jbeta primers, the PCR was carried out. The protocol was immunoSEQ multiplex PCR, while the TCRdb copy is restricted to in-frame clones and leaves out a portion. The sample contains 160,000 or so clones, 65% to 85% of which appear only once. The sample was PBMCs. The receptors were gathered from a woman in her thirties in good health and CMV-seropositive.

This clone has a handful of counts. The chain joins TRBV7-9 to TRBJ2-1; 7 bases agree with TRBD1. The length of the CDR3 is 15 residues. V was clipped by 5 bases and J by 0 bases; unmatched bases: 4. Germline lookup yields CDR1 SEHNR and CDR2 FQNEAQ (reference sequence). CDR3 sequence reads: CASSIQGSSYNEQFF. CDR3 DNA sequence: TGTGCCAGCAGCATACAGGGGAGCTCCTACAATGAGCAGTTCTTC.

The genes are TRBV28 and TRBJ1-5, with D perhaps matching TRBD1 (6 bases). The CDR3 sequence is 20 residues long. Trimming took off 3 bases at V and 0 bases at J, with 24 bases between the two ends. Germline V gene sequence: CDR1 MDHEN, CDR2 SYDVKM. The CDR3 DNA is TGTGCCAGCAGTTTTTTGGGGCTACCCGGGACAACTTATAGCAATCAGCCCCAGCATTTT. This sequence encodes CASSFLGLPGTTYSNQPQHF.

This rearrangement joins TRBV4-2 to TRBJ1-1, with a possible D match to TRBD1 (6 bases). The CDR3 is 14 amino acids. V was pared by 4 bases and J by 4 bases, with 13 bases between. Germline V gene sequence: CDR1 LGHNA, CDR2 YNFKEQ. The CDR3 here is CASSPQGPLTEAFF. CDR3 DNA sequence: TGTGCCAGCAGCCCACAGGGACCTCTCACTGAAGCTTTCTTT.

A note on this clone: Relative to the germline gene, one junction end is altered; a read error may explain this. The genes are TRBV7-9 and TRBJ1-1, with 11 nucleotides matching TRBD1. From germline, CDR1 is SEHNR and CDR2 FQNEAQ (reference sequence). The CDR3 is 15 amino acids. CDR3 amino acids: CSSSSGTGGNTEAFF. The CDR3 region has the DNA TGTTCCAGCAGCTCAGGGACAGGGGGAAACACTGAAGCTTTCTTT.

The V call is TRBV2, the J call TRBJ1-1, with D uncertain. Trimming left V 5 bases short and J 5 bases short, with 12 bases between. The CDR3 sequence is 13 residues long. Germline lookup yields CDR1 SNHLY and CDR2 FYNNEI. CDR3: CASSFGVLTEAFF. CDR3 nucleotide sequence: TGTGCCAGCAGTTTCGGGGTTCTGACTGAAGCTTTCTTT.

This chain joins TRBV15 and TRBJ1-2, with D possibly matching TRBD1 (6 bases). The CDR3 has 13 residues. The V gene lost 6 bases and the J gene lost 4 bases, with 12 bases spanning the gap. Germline assignment: CDR1 LNHNV and CDR2 YYDKDF (reference sequence). CDR3 bases: TGTGCCACCAGTGGTATGGGGGCCTATGGCTACACCTTC. Translating gives CATSGMGAYGYTF.